This passage covers 21 T cell receptor beta chains from one sample sequenced in a study of T cell changes during pregnancy in multiple sclerosis. Some clones are missing from TCRdb's copy, which holds only in-frame ones; the method was immunoSEQ multiplex PCR. The sample has more than 35,000 clones, 85% to 90% seen once. Sequencing used CD8+ T cells from peripheral blood mononuclear cells, obtained after pregnancy. Receptors were obtained from a female donor in good health, enrolled as a control in a pregnancy study.

The chain couples TRBV9 to TRBJ2-7; D perhaps matches TRBD2 (5 bases). Trimming removed 4 bases at V and 5 bases at J, with 16 bases between. The CDR3 is made up of 14 amino acids. From germline, CDR1 is SGDLS and CDR2 YYNGEE. Here the CDR3 reads CASSPSTRVHEQYF. Written as DNA, the CDR3 is TGTGCCAGCAGCCCCTCCACGAGGGTCCACGAGCAGTACTTC.

This clone was recorded once. V and J are TRBV6-6 and TRBJ2-3; 14 bases match TRBD2. This CDR3 has 16 amino acids. Germline V gives CDR1 MNHNY, CDR2 SVGAGI (reference sequence). Trimming took 2 bases from V and 8 from J; bases not matched to a gene: 6. This CDR3 is CASSYTTSGGETTQYF. The CDR3 bases are TGTGCCAGCAGTTACACGACTAGCGGGGGGGAAACTACGCAGTATTTT.

This clone was seen a few times. The chain links TRBV7-9 to TRBJ2-4; 7 bases fit TRBD1. The V and J ends lost 4 bases and 5 bases, in that order; junction bases with no gene match: 2. Germline-derived CDR1 and CDR2 are SEHNR and FQNEAQ (reference sequence). The CDR3 has 13 residues. CDR3 sequence (DNA): TGTGCCAGCAGCTCGGGACAGCAAAACATTCAGTACTTC. Amino acids: CASSSGQQNIQYF.

The chain combines TRBV9 with TRBJ2-7; D perhaps matches TRBD2 (5 bases). There are 14 residues in the CDR3. The ends were cut back, 6 bases at V and 4 bases at J, with 17 bases in the middle. The germline V gene has CDR1 SGDLS and CDR2 YYNGEE. The CDR3 loop is CASTPAPGNYEQYF. The DNA for the CDR3 is TGTGCCAGCACCCCCGCCCCCGGGAATTACGAGCAGTACTTC.

V usage is TRBV11-1 and J usage is TRBJ2-7; 9 nucleotides line up with TRBD1. Germline CDR1 is SGHAT and CDR2 is FQDESV (reference sequence). The CDR3 has 15 residues. V was pared by 1 base and J by 3 bases, with 4 bases of the junction left unmatched. DNA of the CDR3: TGTGCCAGCAGCTTAGATGGGACAGGGCACTACGAGCAGTACTTC. Translation gives CASSLDGTGHYEQYF.

The rearrangement joins TRBV9 to TRBJ2-3; 9 bases are a match to TRBD2. The ends lost 0 bases at V and 0 bases at J; junction bases unmatched: 8. The CDR3 runs to 18 residues. Per the germline V gene, CDR1 is SGDLS and CDR2 is YYNGEE. The chain's CDR3 is CASSVAGSGGTSTDTQYF. The CDR3, as DNA: TGTGCCAGCAGCGTAGCAGGAAGCGGGGGGACTAGCACAGATACGCAGTATTTT. Using reference TRBV9 and TRBJ2-3 for the parts outside the CDR3, the full variable domain is DSGVTQTPKHLITATGQRVTLRCSPRSGDLSVYWYQQSLDQGLQFLIQYYNGEERAKGNILERFSAQQFPDLHSELNLSSLELGDSALYFCASSVAGSGGTSTDTQYFGPGTRLTVL.

V and J are TRBV7-9 and TRBJ1-2; TRBD1 matches 9 bases. Germline V CDR1 and CDR2: SEHNR, FQNEAQ (reference sequence). With V trimmed by 4 bases and J by 3 bases, 3 bases remained unmatched. The CDR3 totals 14 residues. The CDR3 DNA reads as TGTGCCAGCAGCTCAAGACAGGGGGACTATGGCTACACCTTC. Translation: CASSSRQGDYGYTF.

The sample holds one count of this clone. The DNA for the CDR3 is TGTGCCAGCAGCGTAGCCCTCAACGGGGGTGGGGGCTACACCTTC. Protein sequence: CASSVALNGGGGYTF. The chain employs TRBV9 and TRBJ1-2; D perhaps matches TRBD1 (5 bases). This CDR3 has 15 amino acids. The V gene lost 0 bases and the J gene lost 8 bases, with 17 bases spanning the gap. In germline, CDR1 is SGDLS, CDR2 YYNGEE.

V usage is TRBV7-9 and J usage is TRBJ2-7; D is possibly TRBD2 (6 bases). CDR1 is SEHNR and CDR2 is FQNEAQ in the germline V gene (reference sequence). The CDR3 length is 14 residues. V was cut by 3 bases and J by 6 bases, with 15 bases left in between. CDR3 loop: CASSLGLGGVEQYF. In DNA, the CDR3 is TGTGCCAGCAGCTTGGGATTAGGCGGGGTCGAGCAGTACTTC. Full variable domain (outside the CDR3, taken from reference TRBV7-9 and TRBJ2-7): DTGVSQNPRHKITKRGQNVTFRCDPISEHNRLYWYRQTLGQGPEFLTYFQNEAQLEKSRLLSDRFSAERPKGSFSTLEIQRTEQGDSAMYLCASSLGLGGVEQYFGPGTRLTVT.

In this sample, this clone turned up many times. The rearrangement links TRBV23-1 to TRBJ2-7; TRBD1 matches 9 bases. TRBV23-1 is flagged as an ORF with uncertain function. The CDR3 length is 15 residues. The V and J ends lost 4 bases and 2 bases, in that order; junction bases with no gene match: 6. CDR3 nucleotides: TGCGCCAGCAGTCCGGCGGACAGGGGCGCCTACGAGCAGTACTTC. Protein: CASSPADRGAYEQYF.

The chain joins TRBV7-8 to TRBJ2-7; TRBD1 is a possible D gene (5 bases). Trimming left V 1 base short and J 2 bases short, with 12 bases between. Per the germline V gene, CDR1 is SGHVS and CDR2 is FQNEAQ. The CDR3 loop spans 15 amino acids. The CDR3 nucleotides read TGTGCCAGCAGCTTAGAGCCAGGGTTCCCCTACGAGCAGTACTTC. It translates to CASSLEPGFPYEQYF.

The CDR3 loop reads CASSPERGRTDTQYF. The CDR3 nucleotides are TGTGCCAGCAGCCCCGAGCGGGGGAGGACAGATACGCAGTATTTT. This rearrangement joins TRBV5-4 to TRBJ2-3; TRBD2 aligns across 8 bases. This CDR3 is built from 15 residues. CDR1 and CDR2 from the germline V gene are SGHNT and YYREEE (reference sequence). Trimming removed 4 bases from V and 3 bases from J; junction bases left unmatched: 7.

This clone has just one count. A much larger clone sits a single nucleotide away, making a read error possible. The chain carries TRBV15 and TRBJ1-2; maybe TRBD1 (5 bases). This CDR3 has 14 residues. The germline CDR1 and CDR2 sequences are LNHNV and YYDKDF (reference sequence). The CDR3 region has the DNA TGTGCCACCAGGGCGGGGGGGGACCCTTATGACTACACCTTC. Its protein product is CATRAGGDPYDYTF.

The gene calls are TRBV18 and TRBJ1-1, with 7 bases aligning to TRBD1. Germline V gives CDR1 KGHSH, CDR2 LQKENI. The CDR3 is made up of 15 amino acids. V lost 3 bases to trimming and J lost 1 base; unmatched junction nucleotides: 5. The CDR3 nucleotides read TGTGCCAGCTCACCCGCAGGGGGAAGGAACACTGAAGCTTTCTTT. This gives the protein CASSPAGGRNTEAFF.

The chain is built from TRBV5-6 and TRBJ1-5; TRBD1 is a possible D gene (5 bases). This CDR3 has 14 amino acids. Germline V lookup: CDR1 SGHDT, CDR2 YYEEEE. V was cut by 0 bases and J by 7 bases, with 11 bases left in between. The CDR3 sequence is CASSLARGEQPQHF. CDR3 bases: TGTGCCAGCAGCTTGGCCCGGGGGGAACAGCCCCAGCATTTT.

The rearrangement links TRBV5-1 to TRBJ2-7, with 12 nucleotides matching TRBD1. With 3 bases clipped from V and 4 bases from J, the junction kept 14 bases outside the gene matches. CDR3 length equals 18 residues. The germline V gene encodes CDR1 SGHRS and CDR2 YFSETQ. CDR3 nucleotides: TGCGCCAGCAGCTATCCGGGACAGGGGGCACCATGGGGTTACGAGCAGTACTTC. This codes for CASSYPGQGAPWGYEQYF.

This rearrangement joins TRBV28 to TRBJ2-2, with a possible D match to TRBD1 (5 bases). The CDR3 spans 14 residues. Germline CDR1 is MDHEN and CDR2 is SYDVKM. V was clipped by 6 bases and J by 1 base, with 9 bases between them. The DNA of the CDR3 is TGTGCCAGCAGGTACACAGGGAACACCGGGGAGCTGTTTTTT. Its translation is CASRYTGNTGELFF.

The chain combines TRBV9 with TRBJ2-2; 9 bases align to TRBD2. V trimming: 0 bases; J trimming: 5 bases; junction bases outside the gene matches: 2. This CDR3 contains 15 residues. Germline CDR1 is SGDLS and CDR2 is YYNGEE. CDR3 in DNA: TGTGCCAGCAGCGTAGTTAGCGGGGGTACCGGGGAGCTGTTTTTT. It codes for CASSVVSGGTGELFF. The full variable domain, rest sourced from reference TRBV9 and TRBJ2-2, is DSGVTQTPKHLITATGQRVTLRCSPRSGDLSVYWYQQSLDQGLQFLIQYYNGEERAKGNILERFSAQQFPDLHSELNLSSLELGDSALYFCASSVVSGGTGELFFGEGSRLTVL.

This rearrangement joins TRBV5-1 to TRBJ2-5; possibly TRBD2 for D (6 bases). The DNA matches TRBJ2-7 better at its end, which makes the J call doubtful. CDR1 is SGHRS, CDR2 YFSETQ, per germline. This CDR3 has 15 amino acids. CDR3 amino acids: CASSLDGSLSYEQYF. The CDR3 region has the DNA TGCGCCAGCAGCTTGGACGGGAGTCTCTCCTACGAGCAGTACTTC.

The chain recombines TRBV7-9 with TRBJ2-3; a weak D match, TRBD1 (6 bases). The CDR3 length is 15 residues. The germline V and J ends were trimmed by 4 bases and 3 bases, with 14 bases remaining between them. Per germline, CDR1 SEHNR and CDR2 FQNEAQ (reference sequence). For the CDR3, the DNA is TGTGCCAGCAGCTCCTACATTACAGGGACAGATACGCAGTATTTT. Translation gives CASSSYITGTDTQYF.

The chain recombines TRBV7-2 with TRBJ2-1; 8 nucleotides match TRBD2. From germline, CDR1 is SGHTA and CDR2 FQGNSA. Losses at the gene ends were 5 bases for V and 2 bases for J; bases not matched to a gene: 8. The CDR3 runs 16 residues. The CDR3, as DNA: TGTGCCAGCAGCCCCGGGGGGGTTAGGCCCTACAATGAGCAGTTCTTC. It yields the protein CASSPGGVRPYNEQFF.